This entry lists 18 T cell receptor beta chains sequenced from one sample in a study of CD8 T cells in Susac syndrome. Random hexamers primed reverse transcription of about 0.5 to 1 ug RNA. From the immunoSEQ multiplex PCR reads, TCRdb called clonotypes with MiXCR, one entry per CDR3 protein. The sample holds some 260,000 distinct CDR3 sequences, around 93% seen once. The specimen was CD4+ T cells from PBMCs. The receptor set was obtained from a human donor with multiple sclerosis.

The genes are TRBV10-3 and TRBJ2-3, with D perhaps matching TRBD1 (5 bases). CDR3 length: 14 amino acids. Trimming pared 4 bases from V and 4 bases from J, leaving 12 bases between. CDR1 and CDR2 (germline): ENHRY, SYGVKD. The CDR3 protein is CAISGKGFADTQYF. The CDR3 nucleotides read TGTGCCATCAGTGGGAAGGGGTTCGCAGATACGCAGTATTTT.

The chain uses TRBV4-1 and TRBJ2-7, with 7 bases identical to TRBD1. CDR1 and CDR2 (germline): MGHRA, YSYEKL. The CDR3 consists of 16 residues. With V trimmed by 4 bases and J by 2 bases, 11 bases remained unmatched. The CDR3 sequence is CASSRILGQSPYEQYF. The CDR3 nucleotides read TGCGCCAGCAGCCGGATTCTGGGACAGTCTCCCTACGAGCAGTACTTC.

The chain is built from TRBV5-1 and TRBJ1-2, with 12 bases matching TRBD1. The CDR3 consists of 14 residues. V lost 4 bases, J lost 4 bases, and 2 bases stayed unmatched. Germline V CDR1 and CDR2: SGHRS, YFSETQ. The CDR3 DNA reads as TGCGCCAGCAGCGGGGGACAGGGGGCCTATGGCTACACCTTC. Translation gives CASSGGQGAYGYTF.

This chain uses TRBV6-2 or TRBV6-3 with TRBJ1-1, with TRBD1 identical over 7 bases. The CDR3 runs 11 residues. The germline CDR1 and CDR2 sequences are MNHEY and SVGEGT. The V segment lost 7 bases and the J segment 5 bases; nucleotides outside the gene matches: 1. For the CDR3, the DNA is TGTGCCAGCATACAGGGGACTGAAGCTTTCTTT. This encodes CASIQGTEAFF.

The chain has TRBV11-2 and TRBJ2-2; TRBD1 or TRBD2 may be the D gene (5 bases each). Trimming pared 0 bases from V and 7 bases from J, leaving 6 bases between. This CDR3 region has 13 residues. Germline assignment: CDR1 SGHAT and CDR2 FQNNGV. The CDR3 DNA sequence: TGTGCCAGCAGCTTAGAGGGGGTCGGGGAGCTGTTTTTT. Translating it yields CASSLEGVGELFF.

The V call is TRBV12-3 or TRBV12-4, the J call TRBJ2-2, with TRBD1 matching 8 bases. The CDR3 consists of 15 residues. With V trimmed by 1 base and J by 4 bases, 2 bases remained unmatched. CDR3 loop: CASSLGTGSTGELFF. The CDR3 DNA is TGTGCCAGCAGTTTAGGGACAGGGAGCACCGGGGAGCTGTTTTTT.

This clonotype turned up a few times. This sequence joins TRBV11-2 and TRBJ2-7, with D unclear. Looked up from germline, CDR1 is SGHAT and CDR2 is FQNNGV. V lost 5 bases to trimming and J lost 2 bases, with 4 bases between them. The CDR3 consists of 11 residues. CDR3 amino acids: CASSSTYEQYF. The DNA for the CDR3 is TGTGCCAGCAGCAGCACCTACGAGCAGTACTTC.

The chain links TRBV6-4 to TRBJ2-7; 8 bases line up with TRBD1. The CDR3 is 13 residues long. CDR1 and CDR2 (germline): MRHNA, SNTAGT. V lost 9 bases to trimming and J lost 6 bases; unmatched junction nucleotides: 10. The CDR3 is CARCDRGRREQYV. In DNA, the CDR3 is TGTGCCAGGTGTGACAGGGGACGTCGCGAGCAGTACGTC.

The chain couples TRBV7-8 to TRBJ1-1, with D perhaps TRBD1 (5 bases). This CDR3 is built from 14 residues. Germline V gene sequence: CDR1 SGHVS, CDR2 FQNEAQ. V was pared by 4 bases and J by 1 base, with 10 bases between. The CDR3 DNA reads TGTGCCAGCAGCTCTTGGACACCGAACACTGAAGCTTTCTTT. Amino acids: CASSSWTPNTEAFF.

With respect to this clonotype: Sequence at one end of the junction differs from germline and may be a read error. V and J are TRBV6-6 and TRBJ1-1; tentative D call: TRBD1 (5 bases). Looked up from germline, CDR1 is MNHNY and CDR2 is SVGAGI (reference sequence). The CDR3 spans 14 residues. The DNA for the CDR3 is TGTGCCAGCAGCAAACGGACACCGAACGCTGAAGCTTTCTTT. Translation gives CASSKRTPNAEAFF.

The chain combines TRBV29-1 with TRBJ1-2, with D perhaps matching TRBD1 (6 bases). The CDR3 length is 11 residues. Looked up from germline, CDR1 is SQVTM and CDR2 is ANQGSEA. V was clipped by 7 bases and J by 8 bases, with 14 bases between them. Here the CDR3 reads CSGSGHGGYTF. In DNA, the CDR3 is TGCAGCGGGTCGGGACACGGGGGCTACACCTTC.

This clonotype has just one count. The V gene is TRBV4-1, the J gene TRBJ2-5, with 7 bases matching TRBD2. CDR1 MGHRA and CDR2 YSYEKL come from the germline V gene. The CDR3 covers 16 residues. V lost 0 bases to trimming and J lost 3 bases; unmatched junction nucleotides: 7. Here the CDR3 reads CASSQEALRGKETQYF. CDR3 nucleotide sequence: TGCGCCAGCAGCCAAGAGGCGTTGCGGGGGAAAGAGACCCAGTACTTC.

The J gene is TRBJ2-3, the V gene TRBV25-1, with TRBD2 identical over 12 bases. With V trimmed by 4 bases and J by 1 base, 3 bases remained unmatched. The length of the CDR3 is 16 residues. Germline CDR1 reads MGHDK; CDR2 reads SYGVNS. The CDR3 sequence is CASSGTSGAGTDTQYF. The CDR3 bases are TGTGCCAGCAGTGGGACTAGCGGGGCAGGCACAGATACGCAGTATTTT. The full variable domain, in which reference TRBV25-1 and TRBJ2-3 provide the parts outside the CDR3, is EADIYQTPRYLVIGTGKKITLECSQTMGHDKMYWYQQDPGMELHLIHYSYGVNSTEKGDLSSESTVSRIRTEHFPLTLESARPSHTSQYLCASSGTSGAGTDTQYFGPGTRLTVL.

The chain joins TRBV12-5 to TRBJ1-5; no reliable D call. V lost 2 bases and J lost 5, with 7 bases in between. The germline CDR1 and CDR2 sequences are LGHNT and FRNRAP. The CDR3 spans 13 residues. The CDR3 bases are TGTGCTAGTGGTTTGTCCGAGGATCAGCCCCAGCATTTT. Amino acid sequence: CASGLSEDQPQHF.

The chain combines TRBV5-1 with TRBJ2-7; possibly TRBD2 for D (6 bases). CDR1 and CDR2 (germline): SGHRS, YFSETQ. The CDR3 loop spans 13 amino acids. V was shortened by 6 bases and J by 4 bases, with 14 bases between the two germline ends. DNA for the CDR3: TGCGCCAGCACCGCGGAGGGGACTTACGAGCAGTACTTC. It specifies CASTAEGTYEQYF.

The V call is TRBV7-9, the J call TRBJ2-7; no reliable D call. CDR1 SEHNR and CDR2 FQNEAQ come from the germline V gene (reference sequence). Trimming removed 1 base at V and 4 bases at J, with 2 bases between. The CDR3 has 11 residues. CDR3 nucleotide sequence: TGTGCCAGCAGCTTAGTGTACGAGCAGTACGTC. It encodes CASSLVYEQYV.

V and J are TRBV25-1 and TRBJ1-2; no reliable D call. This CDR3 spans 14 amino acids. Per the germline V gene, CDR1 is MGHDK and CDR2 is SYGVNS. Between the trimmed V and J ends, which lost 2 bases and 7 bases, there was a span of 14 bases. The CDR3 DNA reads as TGTGCCAGCAGTGAAAGGGCGGCGGATGGTGGCTACACCTTC. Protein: CASSERAADGGYTF.

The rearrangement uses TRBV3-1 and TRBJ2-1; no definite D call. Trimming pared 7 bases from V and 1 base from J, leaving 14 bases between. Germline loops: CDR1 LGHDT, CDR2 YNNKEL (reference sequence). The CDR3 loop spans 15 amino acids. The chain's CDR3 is CASTPRVGSYNEQFF. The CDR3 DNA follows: TGTGCCAGCACCCCAAGGGTAGGGTCCTACAATGAGCAGTTCTTC.